These 13 T cell receptor beta chains were all obtained from the same sample, sequenced in a study of long-term antiretroviral therapy in people with HIV. The immunoSEQ assay was v3.0, run at survey level. TCRdb's table, derived via immunoSEQ multiplex PCR, lists solely in-frame clones and lacks some. The sample holds some 17,000 clones, around 79% seen once. Sequencing used unsorted PBMCs, obtained at the start of antiretroviral therapy. The receptors derive from a man under 40 with HIV.

For the CDR3, the DNA is TGTGCCTGGAGTGTACTTCTTTGGGGGGAAAAACTGTTTTTT. Protein sequence: CAWSVLLWGEKLFF. The genes are TRBV30 and TRBJ1-4; D possibly corresponds to TRBD1 (5 bases). CDR1 and CDR2 from the germline V gene are GTSNPN and SVGIG (reference sequence). V was shortened by 0 bases and J by 8 bases, with 13 bases between the two germline ends. This CDR3 is built from 14 residues.

This sequence joins TRBV18 and TRBJ2-5; 9 bases are a match to TRBD2. V lost 7 bases, J lost 1 base, and 4 bases stayed unmatched. The CDR3 is 14 residues long. CDR1 is KGHSH, CDR2 LQKENI, per germline. This CDR3 is CASFERGVQETQYF. As DNA, the CDR3 is TGTGCCAGCTTTGAGCGGGGGGTCCAAGAGACCCAGTACTTC.

This clone was detected once. V and J are TRBV28 and TRBJ2-5; D call uncertain. CDR1 and CDR2 (germline): MDHEN, SYDVKM. This CDR3 has 12 residues. Trimming cost V 7 bases and J 2 bases, with 8 bases left between them. The CDR3 DNA reads TGTGCCAGCACTTCGGTGCAAGAGACCCAGTACTTC. Protein sequence: CASTSVQETQYF.

This clone appeared once. The V gene is TRBV4-1, the J gene TRBJ1-1; TRBD1 matches at 9 bases. The germline gives CDR1 MGHRA, CDR2 YSYEKL. V shed 3 bases and J 0 bases; nucleotides not matched to a gene: 8. The CDR3 covers 17 residues. The CDR3 loop is CASSHIGTGILNTEAFF. The CDR3 DNA sequence: TGCGCCAGCAGCCATATTGGGACAGGGATTTTGAACACTGAAGCTTTCTTT.

The gene calls are TRBV5-8 and TRBJ1-3; D is unresolved. Trimming shortened V by 2 bases and J by 5 bases, and 14 bases separated the two germline ends. Germline CDR1 is SGHTS and CDR2 is YDEGEE. This CDR3 is built from 15 residues. CDR3 sequence (DNA): TGTGCCAGCAGCTTTTATCCAATTGAACGAAACACCATATATTTT. Amino acid sequence: CASSFYPIERNTIYF.

The chain recombines TRBV15 with TRBJ2-3; TRBD2 is a possible D gene (6 bases). The CDR3 runs to 15 residues. V was trimmed by 3 bases and J by 0 bases, leaving 10 bases between them. Germline V gives CDR1 LNHNV, CDR2 YYDKDF (reference sequence). CDR3 DNA sequence: TGTGCCACCAGCAGGCTAGCGCTAAGCACAGATACGCAGTATTTT. Translated: CATSRLALSTDTQYF.

The chain joins TRBV6-1 to TRBJ2-3, with D possibly being TRBD2 (5 bases). Germline lookup yields CDR1 MNHNS and CDR2 SASEGT. CDR3 length: 15 residues. V shed 3 bases and J shed 2 bases, with 12 bases lying between them. CDR3: CASSDRAENTDTQYF. Written as DNA, the CDR3 is TGTGCCAGCAGTGATCGAGCGGAAAACACAGATACGCAGTATTTT.

The J gene is TRBJ1-5, the V gene TRBV7-9; perhaps TRBD1 as D (6 bases). Germline-derived CDR1 and CDR2 are SEHNR and FQNEAQ (reference sequence). Trimming took 5 bases from V and 3 from J, leaving 11 bases between them. The CDR3 has 14 amino acids. The CDR3 DNA reads TGTGCCAGCAGCGAACGGACAGACAATCAGCCCCAGCATTTT. Its protein is CASSERTDNQPQHF.

This CDR3 reads CASSARTGGIYEQYF. Written as DNA, the CDR3 is TGTGCCAGCAGTGCCCGGACAGGGGGCATATACGAGCAGTACTTC. The chain is built from TRBV27 and TRBJ2-7; the match to TRBD1 covers 11 bases. This CDR3 contains 15 residues. Trimming took 5 bases from V and 4 from J; bases not matched to a gene: 7. The V gene's germline CDR1 is MNHEY and CDR2 SMNVEV (reference sequence).

The chain couples TRBV4-3 to TRBJ2-1; 9 bases agree with TRBD1. CDR1 and CDR2 from the germline V gene are LGHNA and YSLEER. The CDR3 runs 16 residues. J was trimmed by 5 bases and V by 1 base; bases with no gene match: 6. CDR3 bases: TGCGCCAGCAGCCAAGGGGTGACAGGGGGGAACAATGAGCAGTTCTTC. Amino acids: CASSQGVTGGNNEQFF.

This clone appeared once. Here the CDR3 reads CASKPGGYRGTDTQYF. The CDR3 nucleotides read TGTGCCAGTAAACCTGGGGGGTATCGGGGCACAGATACGCAGTATTTT. The chain recombines TRBV7-9 with TRBJ2-3, with TRBD2 as a possible D gene (6 bases). The CDR3 sequence is 16 residues long. In germline, CDR1 is SEHNR, CDR2 FQNEAQ (reference sequence). V shed 9 bases and J shed 1 base, with 20 bases lying between them.

This clone came up once. The chain joins TRBV5-1 to TRBJ2-3; 10 nucleotides line up with TRBD2. Germline CDR1 and CDR2: SGHRS and YFSETQ. The CDR3 covers 16 residues. The V gene end was trimmed by 4 bases and the J gene end by 2 bases; junction bases not matched to a gene: 7. The CDR3 DNA reads TGCGCCAGCAGCCTTGGAGCGGGAGGGAACACAGATACGCAGTATTTT. Translation gives CASSLGAGGNTDTQYF.

This clone is a singleton in its sample. This chain connects TRBV4-3 to TRBJ2-1; the D is unclear. The germline gives CDR1 LGHNA, CDR2 YSLEER. CDR3 length: 13 residues. V lost 4 bases and J 4 bases, leaving 8 bases between the germline ends. The CDR3 reads CASSRVRYNEQFF. The CDR3 DNA is TGCGCCAGCAGCCGGGTCCGTTACAATGAGCAGTTCTTC.